This T cell receptor (beta chain) is from a study of control samples from healthy donors and cancer patients. Produced via immunoSEQ multiplex PCR; TCRdb's table is partial and in-frame only. The sample has around 200,000 clones, about 93% seen once. The CDR3 extends over 16 amino acids. Trimming removed 3 bases at V and 1 base at J, with 13 bases between. The V gene's germline CDR1 is SGHVS and CDR2 FQNEAQ. This sequence joins TRBV7-8 and TRBJ1-5; D possibly corresponds to TRBD1 (5 bases). The sequenced material came from blood. The source of this sequence is a man between 18 and 29 years old in good health. CDR3: CASSLGGRFSNQPQHF. The CDR3 coding sequence is TGTGCCAGCAGCTTGGGGGGGAGATTCAGCAATCAGCCCCAGCATTTT.